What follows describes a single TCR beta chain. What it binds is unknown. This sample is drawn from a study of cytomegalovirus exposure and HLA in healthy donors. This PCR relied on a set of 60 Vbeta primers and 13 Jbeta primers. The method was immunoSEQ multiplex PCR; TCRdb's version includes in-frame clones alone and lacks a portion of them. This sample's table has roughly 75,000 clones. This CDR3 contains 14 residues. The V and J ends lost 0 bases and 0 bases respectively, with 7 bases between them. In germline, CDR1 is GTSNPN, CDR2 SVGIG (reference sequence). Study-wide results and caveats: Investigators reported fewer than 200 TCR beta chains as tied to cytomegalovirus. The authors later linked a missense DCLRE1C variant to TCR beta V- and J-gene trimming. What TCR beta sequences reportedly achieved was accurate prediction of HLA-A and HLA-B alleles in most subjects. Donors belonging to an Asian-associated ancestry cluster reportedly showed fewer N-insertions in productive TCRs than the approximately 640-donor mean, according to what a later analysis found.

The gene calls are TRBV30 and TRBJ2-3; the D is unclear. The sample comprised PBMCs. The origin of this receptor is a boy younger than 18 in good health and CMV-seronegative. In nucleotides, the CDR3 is TGTGCCTGGAGTGTTTACAGTAGCACAGATACGCAGTATTTT. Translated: CAWSVYSSTDTQYF.